Here is one TCR beta chain with its context. The data derive from a study of blood T cell repertoires in COVID-19. The repertoire was sequenced with immunoSEQ multiplex PCR; TCRdb's copy has only in-frame clones and lacks some. This table holds over 250,000 clones, 80% to 90% found once. The CDR3 contains 13 residues. The germline gives CDR1 GTSNPN, CDR2 SVGIG (reference sequence). Deletions cut 1 base from V and 4 bases from J, with 10 bases between. The chain combines TRBV30 with TRBJ1-2; tentatively, D is TRBD1 (6 bases). This TCR derives from a woman aged 18-30 years who had recovered from COVID-19. Material: PBMCs or T cells enriched from blood (not recorded which). The CDR3 bases are TGTGCCTGGAGTGACCAGGGGTTCTATGGCTACACCTTC. Its translation is CAWSDQGFYGYTF.